Shown below are 30 T cell receptor beta chains from a single sample sequenced in a study of blood T cell repertoires in COVID-19. Libraries were prepared by immunoSEQ multiplex PCR; TCRdb keeps only in-frame clonotypes and omits some of them. The table shows about 190,000 clones, with approximately 82% occurring only once. The sequenced sample was PBMCs or T cells enriched from blood (not recorded which). The source is a woman aged 55-70 years with acute COVID-19.

This chain links TRBV21-1 with TRBJ1-2; TRBD1, the table's D call, was not compared with the DNA. TRBV21-1 is reported as a pseudogene. The CDR3 has 13 residues. The CDR3 loop reads CASSKSRTAGYTF. The CDR3 DNA reads TGTGCCAGCAGCAAATCCCGGACAGCTGGCTACACCTTC.

The rearrangement uses TRBV30 and TRBJ2-1, with 7 bases aligning to TRBD2. With V trimmed by 2 bases and J by 6 bases, 13 bases remained unmatched. The CDR3 sequence is 16 residues long. Germline-derived CDR1 and CDR2 are GTSNPN and SVGIG (reference sequence). The CDR3 loop reads CAWSPTSPLACNEQFF. The CDR3 DNA reads as TGTGCCTGGAGTCCGACTAGCCCCCTAGCCTGCAATGAGCAGTTCTTC.

This chain joins TRBV20-1 and TRBJ2-7, with D uncertain. The V end was cut by 7 bases, the J end by 6 bases, with 4 bases between. CDR3 length equals 8 residues. Germline lookup yields CDR1 DFQATT and CDR2 SNEGSKA (reference sequence). CDR3 amino acids: CSVGEQYV. CDR3 sequence (DNA): TGCAGTGTCGGCGAGCAGTACGTC.

The CDR3 bases are TGTGCCAGCTCACCAGTTAGAGGGCATAGCAATCAGCCCCAGCATTTT. Protein sequence: CASSPVRGHSNQPQHF. The chain recombines TRBV18 with TRBJ1-5; no firm D call. The germline gives CDR1 KGHSH, CDR2 LQKENI. The CDR3 is 16 residues long. Trimming pared 2 bases from V and 0 bases from J, leaving 11 bases between.

This clone was recorded only once. The genes are TRBV18 and TRBJ2-5; 12 bases match TRBD1. After removal of 7 bases from V and 6 bases from J, the junction contained 6 bases not matched to a gene. The V gene's germline CDR1 is KGHSH and CDR2 LQKENI. The CDR3 has 14 residues. The DNA for the CDR3 is TGTGCCAGCTTCCCGGGACAGGGGGCGCAGACCCAGTACTTC. Translating gives CASFPGQGAQTQYF.

The chain combines TRBV18 with TRBJ1-1; D gene uncertain. V was clipped by 9 bases and J by 1 base, with 15 bases between them. This CDR3 comprises 14 residues. Per germline, CDR1 KGHSH and CDR2 LQKENI. Written as DNA, the CDR3 is TGTGCCAGTCTTGTGGTGACTGAGAACACTGAAGCTTTCTTT. As protein: CASLVVTENTEAFF. Looking up the rest from reference TRBV18 and TRBJ1-1 gives the full variable domain: NAGVMQNPRHLVRRRGQEARLRCSPMKGHSHVYWYRQLPEEGLKFMVYLQKENIIDESGMPKERFSAEFPKEGPSILRIQQVVRGDSAAYFCASLVVTENTEAFFGQGTRLTVV.

This clone appeared a single time. The chain combines TRBV10-3 with TRBJ1-5, with a possible D match to TRBD1 (6 bases). Looked up from germline, CDR1 is ENHRY and CDR2 is SYGVKD. V lost 3 bases and J 7 bases, leaving 16 bases between the germline ends. The CDR3 loop spans 15 amino acids. As DNA, the CDR3 is TGTGCCATCAGTGATGGGGGGGGCGAAGGGCAGCCCCAGCATTTT. It specifies CAISDGGGEGQPQHF.

This clone showed up just a few times. J is TRBJ2-5 and V is TRBV27; D is ambiguous. Looked up from germline, CDR1 is MNHEY and CDR2 is SMNVEV (reference sequence). The CDR3 is 13 amino acids. Trimming shortened V by 3 bases and J by 0 bases, and 5 bases separated the two germline ends. For the CDR3, the DNA is TGTGCCAGCAGTTTTGCGTACCAAGAGACCCAGTACTTC. This sequence encodes CASSFAYQETQYF.

V is TRBV27 and J is TRBJ2-1; 9 nucleotides match TRBD2. Trimming removed 2 bases from V and 4 bases from J; junction bases left unmatched: 6. CDR3 length: 16 amino acids. The V gene's germline CDR1 is MNHEY and CDR2 SMNVEV (reference sequence). CDR3 residues: CASSLVRLAGYNEQFF. The CDR3 region has the DNA TGTGCCAGCAGTTTAGTGAGGCTAGCGGGGTACAATGAGCAGTTCTTC.

The V gene is TRBV5-1, the J gene TRBJ1-6; no reliable D call. The CDR3 runs to 14 residues. V dropped 0 bases and J dropped 7 bases, with 8 bases sitting between them. CDR1 and CDR2 from the germline V gene are SGHRS and YFSETQ. The CDR3 loop reads CASSLARGNSPLHF. CDR3 in DNA: TGCGCCAGCAGCTTGGCAAGAGGGAATTCACCCCTCCACTTT.

A note on this clone: One end of the junction is discordant with germline, which a read error may explain. The chain joins TRBV5-5 to TRBJ2-7, with TRBD2 matching 7 bases. CDR1 and CDR2 from the germline V gene are SGHKS and YYEKEE (reference sequence). The CDR3 has 15 amino acids. Written as DNA, the CDR3 is TGTGCCAGCAGCTTGGGACTAGCCGAATCCTCCGAGCAGTACTTC. Its protein product is CASSLGLAESSEQYF.

The chain recombines TRBV19 with TRBJ2-1, with D possibly being TRBD1 (6 bases). The V gene lost 3 bases and the J gene lost 4 bases, with 10 bases spanning the gap. CDR1 and CDR2 from the germline V gene are LNHDA and SQIVND (reference sequence). The CDR3 length is 14 residues. CDR3 amino acids: CASSIGGAYNEQFF. The CDR3 DNA follows: TGTGCCAGTAGTATTGGGGGCGCATACAATGAGCAGTTCTTC.

V and J are TRBV10-3 and TRBJ1-6, with 7 bases lining up with TRBD1. Germline CDR1 and CDR2: ENHRY and SYGVKD. The V and J ends lost 6 bases and 7 bases, in that order; junction bases with no gene match: 6. This CDR3 has 14 amino acids. The CDR3, as DNA: TGTGCCATCAGATCCGGGACAGAGAATTCACCCCTCCACTTT. Translation: CAIRSGTENSPLHF.

The chain combines TRBV29-1 with TRBJ2-1; D gene unclear. With 7 bases removed from V and 9 bases from J, the gap between germline ends came to 19 bases. The CDR3 is 13 residues long. Germline V CDR1 and CDR2: SQVTM, ANQGSEA. CDR3 DNA sequence: TGCAGCGAGGCCCAGAGACTCGACGGTGAGCAGTTCTTC. It encodes CSEAQRLDGEQFF.

The V gene is TRBV19, the J gene TRBJ1-3, with D tentatively TRBD1 (5 bases). This CDR3 contains 16 residues. Per germline, CDR1 LNHDA and CDR2 SQIVND (reference sequence). V was clipped by 8 bases and J by 1 base, with 18 bases between them. This chain's CDR3 is CASGGRGAMSGNTIYF. The DNA of the CDR3 is TGTGCCAGTGGGGGGAGGGGCGCGATGTCTGGAAACACCATATATTTT.

The chain recombines TRBV5-1 with TRBJ2-7; possible D gene TRBD1, 5 bases. V dropped 4 bases and J dropped 0 bases, with 8 bases sitting between them. The germline V gene encodes CDR1 SGHRS and CDR2 YFSETQ. This CDR3 is 13 amino acids long. CDR3 DNA: TGCGCCAGCAGCCTAGGACACTCCTACGAGCAGTACGTC. Its protein product is CASSLGHSYEQYV.

The chain combines TRBV6-5 with TRBJ2-3; unclear D gene. This CDR3 region has 14 residues. Germline CDR1 MNHEY, CDR2 SVGAGI. Trimming left V 2 bases short and J 0 bases short, with 6 bases between. The CDR3: CASSYTASTDTQYF. CDR3 coding DNA: TGTGCCAGCAGTTACACTGCTAGCACAGATACGCAGTATTTT.

V and J are TRBV30 and TRBJ2-7; maybe TRBD2 (5 bases). V was cut by 0 bases and J by 3 bases, with 15 bases left in between. CDR1 and CDR2 (germline): GTSNPN, SVGIG (reference sequence). The CDR3 has 15 residues. The CDR3 protein is CAWSVTGNRIYEQYF. The CDR3 coding sequence is TGTGCCTGGAGTGTAACCGGGAACAGAATCTACGAGCAGTACTTC. The variable domain in full, with the rest retrieved from reference TRBV30 and TRBJ2-7, is SQTIHQWPATLVQPVGSPLSLECTVEGTSNPNLYWYRQAAGRGLQLLFYSVGIGQISSEVPQNLSASRPQDRQFILSSKKLLLSDSGFYLCAWSVTGNRIYEQYFGPGTRLTVT.

CDR3 DNA sequence: TGTGCCAGCACCCGGGGGAGCGGGGGCTCTTCCTACAATGAGCAGTTCTTC. Translation: CASTRGSGGSSYNEQFF. This chain uses TRBV11-2 with TRBJ2-1, with 8 bases matching TRBD2. With 7 bases clipped from V and 1 base from J, the junction kept 12 bases outside the gene matches. The V gene's germline CDR1 is SGHAT and CDR2 FQNNGV. The CDR3 sequence is 17 residues long.

This chain connects TRBV2 to TRBJ2-7; tentative D call: TRBD2 (6 bases). The CDR3 has 12 amino acids. Germline-derived CDR1 and CDR2 are SNHLY and FYNNEI. Trimming took off 4 bases at V and 6 bases at J, with 10 bases between the two ends. CDR3 sequence reads: CASSGAGLEQYV. CDR3 DNA sequence: TGTGCCAGCAGTGGCGCGGGGCTCGAGCAGTACGTC.

The rearrangement uses TRBV10-1 and TRBJ2-7, with D perhaps TRBD2 (6 bases). This CDR3 spans 15 amino acids. Looked up from germline, CDR1 is WNHNN and CDR2 is SYGVQD (reference sequence). V was shortened by 3 bases and J by 5 bases, with 17 bases between the two germline ends. The CDR3 nucleotides read TGCGCCAGCAGTGATTGGAGGGATGGAGACCACGAGCAGTACTTC. Protein product: CASSDWRDGDHEQYF.

The sample holds one count of this clone. V usage is TRBV7-2 and J usage is TRBJ1-3; D gene ambiguous. The germline CDR1 and CDR2 sequences are SGHTA and FQGNSA. The length of the CDR3 is 14 residues. V lost 1 base and J lost 2, with 6 bases in between. This CDR3 reads CASSLGSAGNTIYF. The CDR3 DNA reads as TGTGCCAGCAGCTTAGGTAGCGCTGGAAACACCATATATTTT.

The rearrangement uses TRBV2 and TRBJ1-1; D not resolved. Germline loops: CDR1 SNHLY, CDR2 FYNNEI. The ends were cut back, 5 bases at V and 9 bases at J, with 7 bases in the middle. This CDR3 contains 10 residues. The CDR3 DNA is TGTGCCAGCAGTCGGAGTAAAGCTTTCTTT. Residues: CASSRSKAFF.

V is TRBV7-9 and J is TRBJ2-1, with 7 bases identical to TRBD1. From germline, CDR1 is SEHNR and CDR2 FQNEAQ (reference sequence). J was trimmed by 8 bases and V by 1 base; bases with no gene match: 11. This CDR3 is built from 16 residues. CDR3 region: CASSLGYSHRGYEQFF. CDR3 bases: TGTGCCAGCAGCTTAGGGTATTCGCACAGGGGCTATGAGCAGTTCTTC.

The chain links TRBV2 to TRBJ1-1, with a possible D match to TRBD1 (5 bases). Trimming took off 5 bases at V and 4 bases at J, with 17 bases between the two ends. This CDR3 is built from 15 residues. Germline CDR1 SNHLY, CDR2 FYNNEI. The CDR3 protein is CASSPWERGITEAFF. DNA of the CDR3: TGTGCCAGCAGTCCATGGGAGCGGGGGATCACTGAAGCTTTCTTT.

The chain couples TRBV6-2 or TRBV6-3 to TRBJ1-2; no clear D. V was trimmed by 4 bases and J by 4 bases, leaving 10 bases between them. CDR3 length: 13 amino acids. CDR1 MNHEY and CDR2 SVGEGT come from the germline V gene. CDR3 protein: CASSSRSLYGYTF. The CDR3 bases are TGTGCCAGCAGTTCTAGGTCGCTCTATGGCTACACCTTC.

The chain employs TRBV2 and TRBJ1-5, with 7 bases matching TRBD1. This CDR3 has 13 amino acids. V was pared by 6 bases and J by 3 bases, with 2 bases of the junction left unmatched. Germline values: CDR1 SNHLY, CDR2 FYNNEI. CDR3 DNA sequence: TGTGCCAGCAGCAGGGGGTTCAATCAGCCCCAGCATTTT. Amino acids: CASSRGFNQPQHF. Complete variable domain (other parts from reference TRBV2 and TRBJ1-5): EPEVTQTPSHQVTQMGQEVILRCVPISNHLYFYWYRQILGQKVEFLVSFYNNEISEKSEIFDDQFSVERPDGSNFTLKIRSTKLEDSAMYFCASSRGFNQPQHFGDGTRLSIL.

The chain has TRBV27 and TRBJ1-4; D gene uncertain. CDR1 MNHEY and CDR2 SMNVEV come from the germline V gene (reference sequence). Trimming pared 5 bases from V and 1 base from J, leaving 5 bases between. The CDR3 has 13 amino acids. The CDR3 nucleotides read TGTGCCAGCAGTACGGGAACTAATGAAAAACTGTTTTTT. Encoded protein: CASSTGTNEKLFF. Supplemented by reference TRBV27 and TRBJ1-4, the full variable domain reads EAQVTQNPRYLITVTGKKLTVTCSQNMNHEYMSWYRQDPGLGLRQIYYSMNVEVTDKGDVPEGYKVSRKEKRNFPLILESPSPNQTSLYFCASSTGTNEKLFFGSGTQLSVL.

The rearrangement links TRBV19 to TRBJ2-7; 10 nucleotides line up with TRBD1. CDR1 is LNHDA, CDR2 SQIVND, per germline (reference sequence). CDR3 length: 15 residues. After removal of 5 bases from V and 3 bases from J, the junction contained 7 bases not matched to a gene. The CDR3 nucleotides are TGTGCCAGTAGTTCCCGGGACAGGGGCGTCTACGAGCAGTACTTC. This codes for CASSSRDRGVYEQYF.

J is TRBJ1-1 and V is TRBV7-9; TRBD1 matches at 7 bases. The CDR3 has 13 residues. The ends lost 5 bases at V and 5 bases at J; junction bases unmatched: 5. Germline V gives CDR1 SEHNR, CDR2 FQNEAQ (reference sequence). The CDR3 DNA sequence: TGTGCCAGCAGCCTCGGGACAGCAACTGAAGCTTTCTTT. Encoded protein: CASSLGTATEAFF.